This T cell receptor beta chain was found in a study of shared clonotypes between healthy human individuals (dated by TCRdb to the early 2020s). Context from the whole study: The cohort comprised a couple of women and a few men aged 18 to 49 years. For each donor, CD4 naive and CD4 memory were each run on three plates, CD8 naive on two plates, and CD8 memory on one plate. To estimate repertoire size and how much clonotype sharing occurs between individuals, the study deeply sequenced the blood TCR repertoires of 4 to 6 healthy adults. Different laboratories and diverse techniques were used to prepare libraries and sequence TCR repertoires, to increase sequencing depth and limit assay-specific biases. Per donor, leukapheresis produced somewhere between about 0.8 and 9 billion PBMCs.

Healthy HIV-negative adults with no recently reported acute infections or vaccinations were included as donors. Every donor was a Caucasian adult living in Nashville, Tennessee, USA. Magnetic negative selection was used to enrich CD4+ T cells, after which naive cells were positively selected on CD45RA and the negative fraction became the memory subset. After blood collection by leukapheresis, PBMCs were isolated using Ficoll-Histopaque density gradient centrifugation and then cryopreserved in the vapor phase of liquid nitrogen. Analytical flow cytometry was used to check the purity and quantity of each magnetically sorted T cell population. Genomic DNA was isolated from each sorted fraction and quantified by UV absorbance on a Nanodrop 2000c. Study-wide findings and limitations: Clonotypes shared by all four sorted-subset donors showed higher generation probabilities than non-shared clonotypes. The genetic and exposure-history diversity represented was limited by the small number of donors. Sampling was restricted to blood, and TCR repertoires in tissue are likely to differ from TCR repertoires in blood. Pairwise subsampling indicated that sequencing depth was expected to affect the degree of clonotype sharing among donors. Incomplete sequencing was indicated by rarefaction of sorted-subset datasets, despite the large sequencing depth. When a few donors were compared, the shared fraction of clonotypes was 5% to 6.5% for naive CD4, about 4% for naive CD8, more than 2% for memory CD4, and 0.35% to 0.4% for memory CD8. Larger estimated clonotype richness was generally found for naive subsets than for memory subsets.

Trimming takes 5 bases off V and 1 base off J; junction bases not matched to a gene: 6. The CDR3, from cysteine to phenylalanine, totals 15 residues. Here the CDR3 DNA is all that survives: 45 bases in frame from base 1. Based on the germline V gene, the CDR1 and CDR2 sequences are SGHAT and FQNNGV. As for this clone: The antigen this receptor binds is unknown. No clone much larger than this one lies a single base away; base qualities are absent.

Using the deep immunoSEQ assay, TCR CDR3 regions were amplified from genomic DNA by multiplex PCR. For each cell subset, the extracted genomic DNA was distributed evenly across all wells of several immunoSEQ 96-well plates, and each plate served as one replicate. For sorted subsets, roughly 0.2 ug genomic DNA, equal to 30,000 or so T cell genomes, was loaded into each replicate PCR. Purified libraries were quantified with a Qubit 3.0 fluorometer, sized on a Bioanalyzer 2100, and re-quantified with the KAPA Library Quantification kit. A separate single-read 150-cycle Illumina NextSeq 550 flow cell was used to sequence each immunoSEQ 96-well plate. On the authors' methods: Because the immunoSEQ output held only junctional sequences and lacked quality scores, the filtering could not match the filtering applied to full-length reads. Sequences were annotated with PyIR, a Python wrapper for IgBLAST v1.9, and V/J genes and CDR3 were assigned using IMGT germline references. Reads were removed for weak V/J assignments (E-value above 1e-6), missing CDR3, stop codons, out-of-frame junctions, or ambiguous translated residues. V3J clonotypes were defined as sequences sharing the same inferred V gene, J gene, and CDR3 amino acid sequence. Percentage overlap between repertoires was calculated by dividing the number of shared unique clonotypes by the size of the smaller repertoire. Repertoire richness was assessed with RTK rarefaction, the Chao1 estimator, and Recon v2.1 estimates of unobserved clonotypes. OLGA was used to compute generation probabilities for all TCRbeta clonotypes that the gDNA method yielded from a handful of donors. This immuneACCESS table, as held by TCRdb, lists in-frame sequences with V and J called but not all clones. Of the missing ones, under half trace to an unresolved V gene in checked studies; the others have no known cause. That table is the source of V, J and clone size, and D and trimming were worked out from the DNA. The sample table holds roughly 2.5 million clones, of which roughly 92% were seen once. Clones ranked in the top ten supply over 0.12% of the sample.

The receptor's source is a man aged 18 to 35 in good health. The sample consisted of naive CD4+ T cells sorted from blood. In light of the paper, this sample's cell subset or site label describes: CD45RA+ positively selected. This chain joins TRBV11-2 to TRBJ1-1, with 8 bases aligning to TRBD1. CDR3 reads: CASSIRQGQNTEAFF. The sequence in DNA is TGTGCCAGCAGCATCCGACAGGGGCAGAACACTGAAGCTTTCTTT.